This T cell receptor beta chain derives from a study of blood T cell repertoires in COVID-19. For the study at large: In each case, the material was cDNA or gDNA derived from T cells, B-cell-depleted T cells, or PBMCs.

This CDR3 is 15 amino acids long. J gave up 0 bases and V 3 bases, and 6 bases lay outside the gene matches. Germline lookup yields CDR1 SGHDT and CDR2 YYEEEE. This clone was seen at least ten times. Clones were sequenced by immunoSEQ multiplex PCR, and TCRdb holds only the in-frame ones, with some missing. The table has about 270,000 clones, under 90% seen once. This chain connects TRBV5-6 to TRBJ2-7, with 7 bases lining up with TRBD1. The receptor's source is a human donor in a cohort sampled during active COVID-19. The material sequenced was peripheral blood. The CDR3 is CASSWGTVSSYEQYF. The CDR3 DNA follows: TGTGCCAGCAGCTGGGGGACAGTGAGCTCCTACGAGCAGTACTTC. The whole variable domain, filled in from reference TRBV5-6 and TRBJ2-7, reads DAGVTQSPTHLIKTRGQQVTLRCSPKSGHDTVSWYQQALGQGPQFIFQYYEEEERQRGNFPDRFSGHQFPNYSSELNVNALLLGDSALYLCASSWGTVSSYEQYFGPGTRLTVT.